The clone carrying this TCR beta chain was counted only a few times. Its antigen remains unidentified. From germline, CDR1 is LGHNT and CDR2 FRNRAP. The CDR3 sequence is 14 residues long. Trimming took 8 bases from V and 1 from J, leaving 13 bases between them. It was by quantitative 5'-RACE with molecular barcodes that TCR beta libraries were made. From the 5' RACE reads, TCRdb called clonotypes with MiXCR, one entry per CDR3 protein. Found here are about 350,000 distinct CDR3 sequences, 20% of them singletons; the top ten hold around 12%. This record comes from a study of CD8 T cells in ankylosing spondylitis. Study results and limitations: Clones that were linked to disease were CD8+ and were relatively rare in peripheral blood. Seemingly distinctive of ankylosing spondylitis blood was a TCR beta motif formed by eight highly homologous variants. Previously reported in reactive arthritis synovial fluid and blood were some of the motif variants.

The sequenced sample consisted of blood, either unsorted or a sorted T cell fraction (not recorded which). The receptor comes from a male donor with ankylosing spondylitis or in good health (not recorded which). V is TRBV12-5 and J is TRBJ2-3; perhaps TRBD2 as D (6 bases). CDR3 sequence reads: CASRGGTGTDTQYF. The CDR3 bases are TGTGCTAGTCGGGGTGGGACTGGCACAGATACGCAGTATTTT.